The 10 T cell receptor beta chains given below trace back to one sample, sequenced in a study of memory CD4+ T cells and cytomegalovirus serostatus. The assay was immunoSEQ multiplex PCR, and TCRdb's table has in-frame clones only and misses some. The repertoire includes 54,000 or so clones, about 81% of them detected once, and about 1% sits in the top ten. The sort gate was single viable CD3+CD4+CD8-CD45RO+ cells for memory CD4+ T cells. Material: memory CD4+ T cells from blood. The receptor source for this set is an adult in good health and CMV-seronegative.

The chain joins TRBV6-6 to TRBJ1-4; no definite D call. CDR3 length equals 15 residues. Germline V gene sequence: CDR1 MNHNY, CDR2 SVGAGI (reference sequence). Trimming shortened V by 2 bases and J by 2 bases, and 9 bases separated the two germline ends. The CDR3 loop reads CASSYDGRTNEKLFF. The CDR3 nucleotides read TGTGCCAGCAGTTACGACGGTCGCACTAATGAAAAACTGTTTTTT.

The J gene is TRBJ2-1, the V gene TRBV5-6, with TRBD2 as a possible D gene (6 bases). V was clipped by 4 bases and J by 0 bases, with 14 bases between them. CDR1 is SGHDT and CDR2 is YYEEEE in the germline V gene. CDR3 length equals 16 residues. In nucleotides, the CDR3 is TGTGCCAGCAGCGGCGGGACTCTATTCTCCTACAATGAGCAGTTCTTC. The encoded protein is CASSGGTLFSYNEQFF.

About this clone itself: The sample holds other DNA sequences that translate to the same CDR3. CDR3 amino acids: CASSLQGLENTGELFF. The CDR3 DNA is TGTGCCAGCAGCTTACAAGGATTGGAGAACACCGGGGAGCTGTTTTTT. The chain carries TRBV5-6 and TRBJ2-2; no definite D call. V was pared by 2 bases and J by 1 base, with 12 bases between. The germline V gene has CDR1 SGHDT and CDR2 YYEEEE. This CDR3 has 16 amino acids.

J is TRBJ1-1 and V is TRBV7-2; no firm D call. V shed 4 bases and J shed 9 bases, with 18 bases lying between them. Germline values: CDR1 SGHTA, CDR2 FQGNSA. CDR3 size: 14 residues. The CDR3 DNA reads TGTGCCAGCAGCTCAACTCCTTCAGCTTTACAAGCTTTCTTT. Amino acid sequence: CASSSTPSALQAFF. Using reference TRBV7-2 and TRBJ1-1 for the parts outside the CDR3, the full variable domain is GAGVSQSPSNKVTEKGKDVELRCDPISGHTALYWYRQSLGQGLEFLIYFQGNSAPDKSGLPSDRFSAERTGGSVSTLTIQRTQQEDSAVYLCASSSTPSALQAFFGQGTRLTVV.

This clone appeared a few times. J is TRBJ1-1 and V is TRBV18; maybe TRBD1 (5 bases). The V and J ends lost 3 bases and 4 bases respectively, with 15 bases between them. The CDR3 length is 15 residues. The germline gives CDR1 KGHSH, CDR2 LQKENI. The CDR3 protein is CASSPGRPGTTEAFF. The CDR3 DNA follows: TGTGCCAGCTCACCCGGGCGTCCTGGGACCACTGAAGCTTTCTTT.

This CDR3 reads CASERISGANVLTF. In DNA form, the CDR3 reads TGTGCCAGCGAACGGATCTCTGGGGCCAACGTCCTGACTTTC. V gene TRBV6-1 combines with J gene TRBJ2-6, with D uncertain. Trimming took 8 bases from V and 0 from J, leaving 8 bases between them. The CDR3 covers 14 residues. Germline assignment: CDR1 MNHNS and CDR2 SASEGT.

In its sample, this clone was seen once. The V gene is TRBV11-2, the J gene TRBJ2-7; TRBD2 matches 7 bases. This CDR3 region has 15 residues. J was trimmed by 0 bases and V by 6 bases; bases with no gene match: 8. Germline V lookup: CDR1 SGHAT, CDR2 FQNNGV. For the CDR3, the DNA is TGTGCCAGCAGTCCGACTGGCGGGAGCTCCTACGAGCAGTACTTC. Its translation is CASSPTGGSSYEQYF.

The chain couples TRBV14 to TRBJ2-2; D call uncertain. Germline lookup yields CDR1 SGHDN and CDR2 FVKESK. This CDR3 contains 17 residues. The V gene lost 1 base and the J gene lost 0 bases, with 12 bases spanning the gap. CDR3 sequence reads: CASSQGARVPNTGELFF. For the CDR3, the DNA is TGTGCCAGCAGCCAAGGAGCTCGCGTTCCGAACACCGGGGAGCTGTTTTTT.

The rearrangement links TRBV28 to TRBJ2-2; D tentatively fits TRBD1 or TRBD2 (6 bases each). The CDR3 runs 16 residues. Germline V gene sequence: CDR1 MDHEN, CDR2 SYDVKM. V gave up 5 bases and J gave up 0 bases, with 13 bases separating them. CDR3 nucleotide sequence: TGTGCCAGCAGTGTAGGAAGGGGGGCGAACACCGGGGAGCTGTTTTTT. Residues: CASSVGRGANTGELFF.

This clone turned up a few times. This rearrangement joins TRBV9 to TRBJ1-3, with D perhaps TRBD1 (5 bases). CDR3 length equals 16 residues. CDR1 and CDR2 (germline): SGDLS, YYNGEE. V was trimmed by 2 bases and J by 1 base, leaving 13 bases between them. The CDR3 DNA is TGTGCCAGCAGCGTTTACTCTCGGGGGTCTGGAAACACCATATATTTT. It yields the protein CASSVYSRGSGNTIYF.